This paragraph reports one T cell receptor beta chain. Antigen specificity is unknown. The data derive from a study of T-cell memory formation after mild COVID-19. Overall study: TCR clusters were largely donor specific.

Study conclusions and caveats: In pre-infection memory, a portion of responding clones appeared, which suggested that cross-reactive memory joined. Most CD4+ clones that shrank were in CM and EM, while CD8+ ones turned up in EMRA.

It was 5'RACE with constant-segment primers that produced the TCR alpha and TCR beta cDNA libraries, which carried sample barcodes and UMIs. TCRdb analysed the 5' RACE reads with MiXCR anew, one entry per CDR3 protein. The table has 150,000 or so distinct CDR3 sequences, around 13% seen once; the top ten hold 13% to 15%. CDR1 is LGHNA and CDR2 is YSLEER in the germline V gene. Trimming took 5 bases from V and 3 from J; bases not matched to a gene: 5. The CDR3 has 16 residues. This rearrangement joins TRBV4-3 to TRBJ2-7; 15 positions match TRBD2. The TCR comes from an adult woman who had mild COVID-19 (a few samples of this study predate the infection). Cell type and time point are not known. The sequenced sample was PBMCs or a T cell subset sorted from them (not recorded which). The CDR3 loop reads CASSVGLAGGGYEQYF. For the CDR3, the DNA is TGCGCCAGCAGCGTCGGACTAGCGGGAGGGGGCTACGAGCAGTACTTC.